Each of the 17 T cell receptor beta chains below was sequenced from the same sample in a study of CD8+ T cells in alopecia areata. Sequencing used cDNA as its template, made by extracting RNA and reverse transcribing it. Sequencing was performed with immunoSEQ multiplex PCR; in TCRdb, only in-frame clones are kept and a portion is missing. This sample has 150,000 or so clones, with roughly 50% found just once. The sequenced sample consisted of CD4+ T cells sorted from blood. The receptors come from a human donor with alopecia areata.

This clone was seen only a few times. The chain links TRBV14 to TRBJ1-4; 8 positions match TRBD1. The CDR3 sequence is 17 residues long. Germline V gives CDR1 SGHDN, CDR2 FVKESK. V dropped 2 bases and J dropped 6; count of bases not matched to a gene: 11. CDR3 amino acids: CASSQTRQGRRDEKLFF. The DNA for the CDR3 is TGTGCCAGCAGCCAAACTCGACAGGGGCGCAGGGATGAAAAACTGTTTTTT. The full variable domain, rest sourced from reference TRBV14 and TRBJ1-4, is EAGVTQFPSHSVIEKGQTVTLRCDPISGHDNLYWYRRVMGKEIKFLLHFVKESKQDESGMPNNRFLAERTGGTYSTLKVQPAELEDSGVYFCASSQTRQGRRDEKLFFGSGTQLSVL.

This clone showed up just a few times. This sequence joins TRBV2 and TRBJ2-7; D might be TRBD1 (5 bases). CDR3 length equals 12 residues. Trimming removed 6 bases from V and 3 bases from J, with 9 bases in between. Per germline, CDR1 SNHLY and CDR2 FYNNEI. The CDR3 DNA reads TGTGCCAGCAGCTGGGGCGGCTACGAGCAGTACTTC. It yields the protein CASSWGGYEQYF.

This clone was recorded a few times. The same CDR3 is also encoded by other DNA sequences in this sample. V is TRBV5-1 and J is TRBJ2-7; 9 bases align to TRBD2. Germline CDR1 SGHRS, CDR2 YFSETQ. CDR3 length equals 14 residues. V lost 5 bases to trimming and J lost 0 bases; unmatched junction nucleotides: 3. This CDR3 reads CASSHSGSSYEQYF. The CDR3 bases are TGCGCCAGCAGTCATAGCGGGAGCTCCTACGAGCAGTACTTC.

This clone has just a few counts. This chain links TRBV27 with TRBJ2-5; D not certain. The CDR3 totals 14 residues. The germline CDR1 and CDR2 sequences are MNHEY and SMNVEV (reference sequence). V lost 1 base to trimming and J lost 5 bases, with 11 bases between them. The DNA for the CDR3 is TGTGCCAGCAGTTTATTAGGGAATGGCGAGACCCAGTACTTC. This gives the protein CASSLLGNGETQYF.

DNA of the CDR3: TGCAGCGGTGGGACAGCGAACACCGGGGAGCTGTTTTTT. It yields the protein CSGGTANTGELFF. The rearrangement links TRBV29-1 to TRBJ2-2; the match to TRBD1 covers 7 bases. The CDR3 totals 13 residues. Losses at the gene ends were 7 bases for V and 0 bases for J; bases not matched to a gene: 2. The germline V gene encodes CDR1 SQVTM and CDR2 ANQGSEA.

The CDR3 DNA reads TGTGCCAGCGTCGGAAACATTCAGTACTTC. The encoded protein is CASVGNIQYF. The chain uses TRBV2 and TRBJ2-4, with no clear D. Trimming shortened V by 8 bases and J by 6 bases, and 5 bases separated the two germline ends. CDR3 size: 10 residues. Germline V gives CDR1 SNHLY, CDR2 FYNNEI.

The CDR3, as DNA: TGTGCCAGCAGCGTAAACCCCGGAGCAGATACGCAGTATTTT. Translating it yields CASSVNPGADTQYF. The chain is built from TRBV9 and TRBJ2-3, with D uncertain. V was cut by 1 base and J by 4 bases, with 10 bases left in between. Germline-derived CDR1 and CDR2 are SGDLS and YYNGEE. This CDR3 spans 14 amino acids.

This clone has more than one count but fewer than ten. The chain links TRBV23-1 to TRBJ1-2, with D tentatively TRBD1 (6 bases). TRBV23-1 is recorded as an ORF, its role being uncertain. Trimming removed 10 bases at V and 6 bases at J, with 12 bases between. This CDR3 is built from 11 residues. CDR3 sequence (DNA): TGCGCCATCCTCCGGGGGCATGGCTACACCTTC. As protein: CAILRGHGYTF.

The chain has TRBV5-4 and TRBJ2-7, with D unclear. CDR1 SGHNT and CDR2 YYREEE come from the germline V gene (reference sequence). V shed 3 bases and J shed 3 bases, with 4 bases lying between them. The CDR3 consists of 11 residues. The CDR3 reads CASSSVYEQYF. CDR3 DNA sequence: TGTGCCAGCAGCTCCGTCTACGAGCAGTACTTC.

As for this clone: In the same sample, other DNA sequences code for this CDR3. The rearrangement uses TRBV5-1 and TRBJ2-1, with D possibly being TRBD2 (5 bases). There are 15 residues in the CDR3. Between the trimmed V and J ends, which lost 0 bases and 2 bases, there was a span of 9 bases. Germline V gene sequence: CDR1 SGHRS, CDR2 YFSETQ. For the CDR3, the DNA is TGCGCCAGCAGCTTGGAGGGTAGCGCCTACAATGAGCAGTTCTTC. It translates to CASSLEGSAYNEQFF.

A few counts support this clone. The CDR3 loop is CSVSSDYYNEQFF. CDR3 DNA: TGCAGCGTTAGTAGCGATTACTACAATGAGCAGTTCTTC. This chain links TRBV29-1 with TRBJ2-1; D is perhaps TRBD2 (5 bases). The CDR3 totals 13 residues. The germline gives CDR1 SQVTM, CDR2 ANQGSEA. With 5 bases removed from V and 3 bases from J, the gap between germline ends came to 11 bases.

This clone was seen more than once but under ten times. The rearrangement links TRBV5-1 to TRBJ2-3, with D unresolved. The germline V gene has CDR1 SGHRS and CDR2 YFSETQ. V lost 0 bases to trimming and J lost 7 bases, with 12 bases between them. The CDR3 sequence is 14 residues long. This chain's CDR3 is CASSLGVPINTQYF. CDR3 in DNA: TGCGCCAGCAGCTTGGGGGTACCGATCAATACGCAGTATTTT.

This sequence joins TRBV29-1 and TRBJ1-5; TRBD1 might be the D (5 bases). Germline CDR1 reads SQVTM; CDR2 reads ANQGSEA. Deletions cut 6 bases from V and 2 bases from J, with 11 bases between. The CDR3 has 13 amino acids. This chain's CDR3 is CSVNGGGNQPQHF. CDR3 nucleotide sequence: TGCAGCGTGAACGGGGGGGGCAATCAGCCCCAGCATTTT.

The rearrangement links TRBV28 to TRBJ1-2; 10 bases are a match to TRBD1. J lost 4 bases, V lost 4 bases, and 9 bases had no gene match. This CDR3 comprises 16 residues. From germline, CDR1 is MDHEN and CDR2 SYDVKM. The CDR3 sequence: CASSSPGQGNTYGYTF. The CDR3 DNA is TGTGCCAGCAGTTCCCCGGGACAGGGGAATACCTATGGCTACACCTTC.

In this sample, this clone turned up a few times. V usage is TRBV30 and J usage is TRBJ2-5, with D unclear. V was clipped by 4 bases and J by 7 bases, with 19 bases between them. This CDR3 is built from 14 residues. Germline V gives CDR1 GTSNPN, CDR2 SVGIG (reference sequence). CDR3 bases: TGTGCCTGGAATGTAGGGTCTAGAGATGGGACCCAGTACTTC. This codes for CAWNVGSRDGTQYF.

This clone was seen a single time. The rearrangement joins TRBV2 to TRBJ2-3, with D possibly matching TRBD1 (6 bases). Germline V gene sequence: CDR1 SNHLY, CDR2 FYNNEI. V lost 6 bases and J lost 0, with 16 bases in between. This CDR3 region has 16 residues. This CDR3 is CASSPPTGISTDTQYF. In nucleotides, the CDR3 is TGTGCCAGCAGCCCACCGACAGGAATTAGCACAGATACGCAGTATTTT.

The chain has TRBV28 and TRBJ1-2; a weak D match, TRBD1 (6 bases). The ends were cut back, 6 bases at V and 4 bases at J, with 12 bases in the middle. The CDR3 is 13 residues long. The germline V gene has CDR1 MDHEN and CDR2 SYDVKM. CDR3 bases: TGTGCCAGCAGCCCGGACAGCCCCTATGGCTACACCTTC. It translates to CASSPDSPYGYTF.